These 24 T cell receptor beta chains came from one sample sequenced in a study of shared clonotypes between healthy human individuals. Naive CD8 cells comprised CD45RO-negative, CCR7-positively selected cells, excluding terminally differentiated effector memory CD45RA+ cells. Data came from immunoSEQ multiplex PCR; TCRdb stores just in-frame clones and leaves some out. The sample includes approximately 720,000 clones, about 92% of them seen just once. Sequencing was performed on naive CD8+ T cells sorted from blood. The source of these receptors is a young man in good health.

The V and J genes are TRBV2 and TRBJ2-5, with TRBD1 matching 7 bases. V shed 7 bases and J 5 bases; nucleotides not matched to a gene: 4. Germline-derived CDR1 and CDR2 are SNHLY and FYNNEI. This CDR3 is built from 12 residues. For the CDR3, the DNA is TGTGCCAGCATTTTCAGGGGGGAGACCCAGTACTTC. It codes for CASIFRGETQYF.

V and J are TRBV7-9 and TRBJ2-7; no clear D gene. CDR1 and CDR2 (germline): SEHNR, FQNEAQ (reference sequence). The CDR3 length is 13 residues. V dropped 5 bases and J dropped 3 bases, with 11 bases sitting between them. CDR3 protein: CASSLPDGYEQYF. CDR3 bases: TGTGCCAGCAGCCTTCCCGACGGCTACGAGCAGTACTTC.

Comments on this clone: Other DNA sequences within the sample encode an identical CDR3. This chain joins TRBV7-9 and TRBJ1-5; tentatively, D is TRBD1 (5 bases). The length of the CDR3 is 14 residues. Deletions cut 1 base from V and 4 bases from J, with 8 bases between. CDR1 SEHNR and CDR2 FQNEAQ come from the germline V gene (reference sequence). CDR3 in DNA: TGTGCCAGCAGCTTAGGGGACCGAAATCAGCCCCAGCATTTT. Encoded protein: CASSLGDRNQPQHF. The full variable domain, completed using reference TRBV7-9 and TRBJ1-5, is DTGVSQNPRHKITKRGQNVTFRCDPISEHNRLYWYRQTLGQGPEFLTYFQNEAQLEKSRLLSDRFSAERPKGSFSTLEIQRTEQGDSAMYLCASSLGDRNQPQHFGDGTRLSIL.

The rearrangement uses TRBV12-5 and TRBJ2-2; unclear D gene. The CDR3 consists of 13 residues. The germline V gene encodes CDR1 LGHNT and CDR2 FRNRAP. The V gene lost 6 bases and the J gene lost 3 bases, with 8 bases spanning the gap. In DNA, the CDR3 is TGTGCTAGTGGGCTCGGTTACACCGGGGAGCTGTTTTTT. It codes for CASGLGYTGELFF.

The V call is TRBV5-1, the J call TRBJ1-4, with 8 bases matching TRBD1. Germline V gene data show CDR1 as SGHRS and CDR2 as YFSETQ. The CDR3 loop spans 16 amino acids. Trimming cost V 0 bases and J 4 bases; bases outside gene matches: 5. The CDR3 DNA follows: TGCGCCAGCAGCTTGGCCCAGGGGGCGCGTAATGAAAAACTGTTTTTT. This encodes CASSLAQGARNEKLFF.

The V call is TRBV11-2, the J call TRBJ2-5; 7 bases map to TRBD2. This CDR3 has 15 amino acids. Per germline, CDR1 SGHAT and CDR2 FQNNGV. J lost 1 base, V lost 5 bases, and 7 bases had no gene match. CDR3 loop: CASSPRLAGQETQYF. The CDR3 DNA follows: TGTGCCAGCAGCCCCAGACTAGCTGGCCAAGAGACCCAGTACTTC.

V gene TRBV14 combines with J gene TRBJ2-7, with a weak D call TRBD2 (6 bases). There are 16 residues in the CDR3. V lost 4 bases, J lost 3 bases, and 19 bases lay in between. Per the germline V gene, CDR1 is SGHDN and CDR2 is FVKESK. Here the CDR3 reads CASSPSRRELRYEQYF. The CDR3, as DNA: TGTGCCAGCAGCCCGTCTAGACGGGAGCTCCGCTACGAGCAGTACTTC.

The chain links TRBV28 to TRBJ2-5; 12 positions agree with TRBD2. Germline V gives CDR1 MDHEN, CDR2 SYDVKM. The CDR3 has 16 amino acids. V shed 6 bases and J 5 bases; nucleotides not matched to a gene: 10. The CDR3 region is CASSPRLAGVGETQYF. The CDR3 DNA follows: TGTGCCAGCAGCCCAAGACTAGCGGGAGTGGGGGAGACCCAGTACTTC. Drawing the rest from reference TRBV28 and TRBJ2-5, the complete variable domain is DVKVTQSSRYLVKRTGEKVFLECVQDMDHENMFWYRQDPGLGLRLIYFSYDVKMKEKGDIPEGYSVSREKKERFSLILESASTNQTSMYLCASSPRLAGVGETQYFGPGTRLLVL.

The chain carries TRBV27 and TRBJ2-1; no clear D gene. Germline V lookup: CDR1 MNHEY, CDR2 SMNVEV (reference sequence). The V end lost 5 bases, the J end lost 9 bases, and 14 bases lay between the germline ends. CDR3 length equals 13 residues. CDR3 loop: CASSISSAVEQFF. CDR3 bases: TGTGCCAGCAGTATCTCTAGTGCGGTTGAGCAGTTCTTC.

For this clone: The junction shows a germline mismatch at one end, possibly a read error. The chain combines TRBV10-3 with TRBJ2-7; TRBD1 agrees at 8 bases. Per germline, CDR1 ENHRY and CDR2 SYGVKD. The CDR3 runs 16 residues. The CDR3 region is CAINESYDRGPYEQYF. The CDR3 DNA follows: TGTGCCATCAATGAGTCGTACGACAGGGGACCCTACGAGCAGTACTTC.

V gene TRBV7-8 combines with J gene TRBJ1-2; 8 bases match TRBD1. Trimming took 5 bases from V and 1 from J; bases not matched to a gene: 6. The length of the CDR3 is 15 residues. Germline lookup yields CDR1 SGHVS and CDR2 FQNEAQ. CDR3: CASSTKQGGNYGYTF. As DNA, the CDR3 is TGTGCCAGCAGCACCAAACAGGGGGGTAACTATGGCTACACCTTC.

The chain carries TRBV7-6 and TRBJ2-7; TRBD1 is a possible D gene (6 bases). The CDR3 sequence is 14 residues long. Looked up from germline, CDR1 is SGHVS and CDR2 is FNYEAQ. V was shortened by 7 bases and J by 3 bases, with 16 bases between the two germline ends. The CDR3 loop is CASNPTGNHYEQYF. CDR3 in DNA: TGTGCCAGCAACCCCACAGGGAATCACTACGAGCAGTACTTC.

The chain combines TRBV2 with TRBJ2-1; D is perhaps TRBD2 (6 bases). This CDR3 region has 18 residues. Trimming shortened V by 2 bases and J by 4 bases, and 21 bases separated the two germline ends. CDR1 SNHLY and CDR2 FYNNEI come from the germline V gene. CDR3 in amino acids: CASSETGVSGALYNEQFF. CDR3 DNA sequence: TGTGCCAGCAGTGAAACGGGGGTTAGTGGGGCCCTTTACAATGAGCAGTTCTTC.

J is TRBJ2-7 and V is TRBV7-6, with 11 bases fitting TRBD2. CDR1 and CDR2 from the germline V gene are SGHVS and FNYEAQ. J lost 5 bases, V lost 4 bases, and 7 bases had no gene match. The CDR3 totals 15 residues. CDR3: CASSSSQGLADEQYF. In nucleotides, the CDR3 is TGTGCCAGCAGCTCCTCCCAGGGACTAGCGGACGAGCAGTACTTC. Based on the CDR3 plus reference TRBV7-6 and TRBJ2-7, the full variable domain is GAGVSQSPRYKVTKRGQDVALRCDPISGHVSLYWYRQALGQGPEFLTYFNYEAQQDKSGLPNDRFSAERPEGSISTLTIQRTEQRDSAMYRCASSSSQGLADEQYFGPGTRLTVT.

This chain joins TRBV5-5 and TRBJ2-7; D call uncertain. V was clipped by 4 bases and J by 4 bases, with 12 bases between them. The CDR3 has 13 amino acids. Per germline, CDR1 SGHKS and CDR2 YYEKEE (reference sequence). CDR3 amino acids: CASSPLPVYEQYF. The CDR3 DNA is TGTGCCAGCAGCCCCTTACCCGTTTACGAGCAGTACTTC.

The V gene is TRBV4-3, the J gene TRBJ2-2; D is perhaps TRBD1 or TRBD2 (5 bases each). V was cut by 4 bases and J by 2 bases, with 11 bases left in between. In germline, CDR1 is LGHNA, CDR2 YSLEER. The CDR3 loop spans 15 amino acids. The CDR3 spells CASSPSGTNTGELFF. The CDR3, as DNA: TGCGCCAGCAGCCCCTCCGGGACCAACACCGGGGAGCTGTTTTTT.

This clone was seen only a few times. The CDR3 DNA reads TGTGCCAGCTCAGTAGACAGGTCTAGCAATCAGCCCCAGCATTTT. It translates to CASSVDRSSNQPQHF. The V and J genes are TRBV18 and TRBJ1-5; D perhaps matches TRBD1 (6 bases). Germline-derived CDR1 and CDR2 are KGHSH and LQKENI. The CDR3 covers 15 residues. The germline V and J ends were trimmed by 5 bases and 0 bases, with 11 bases remaining between them. The full variable domain, completed using reference TRBV18 and TRBJ1-5, is NAGVMQNPRHLVRRRGQEARLRCSPMKGHSHVYWYRQLPEEGLKFMVYLQKENIIDESGMPKERFSAEFPKEGPSILRIQQVVRGDSAAYFCASSVDRSSNQPQHFGDGTRLSIL.

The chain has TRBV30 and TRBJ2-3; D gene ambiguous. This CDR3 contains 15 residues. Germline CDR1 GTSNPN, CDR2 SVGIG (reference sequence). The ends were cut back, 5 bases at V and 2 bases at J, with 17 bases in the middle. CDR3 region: CAWVGSDISTDTQYF. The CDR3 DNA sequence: TGTGCCTGGGTGGGCTCCGACATATCCACAGATACGCAGTATTTT. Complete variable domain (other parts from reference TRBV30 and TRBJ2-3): SQTIHQWPATLVQPVGSPLSLECTVEGTSNPNLYWYRQAAGRGLQLLFYSVGIGQISSEVPQNLSASRPQDRQFILSSKKLLLSDSGFYLCAWVGSDISTDTQYFGPGTRLTVL.

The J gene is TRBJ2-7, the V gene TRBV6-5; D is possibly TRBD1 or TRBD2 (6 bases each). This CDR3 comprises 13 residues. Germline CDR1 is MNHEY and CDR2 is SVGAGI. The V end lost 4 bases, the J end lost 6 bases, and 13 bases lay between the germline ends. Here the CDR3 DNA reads TGTGCCAGCAGTTGGGACGGGGGCTCCGAGCAGTACTTC. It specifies CASSWDGGSEQYF.

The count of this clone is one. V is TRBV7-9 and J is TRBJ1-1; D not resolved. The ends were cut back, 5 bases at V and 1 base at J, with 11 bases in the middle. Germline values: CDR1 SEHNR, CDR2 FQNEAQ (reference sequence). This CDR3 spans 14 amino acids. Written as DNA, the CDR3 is TGTGCCAGCAGCGATCCGGGCAGGAACACTGAAGCTTTCTTT. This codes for CASSDPGRNTEAFF.

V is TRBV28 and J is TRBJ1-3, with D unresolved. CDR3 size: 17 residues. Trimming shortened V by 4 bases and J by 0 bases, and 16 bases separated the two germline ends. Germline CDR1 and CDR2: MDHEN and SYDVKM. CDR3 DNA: TGTGCCAGCAGTTCCGCGTCGACTGAATTCTCTGGAAACACCATATATTTT. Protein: CASSSASTEFSGNTIYF.

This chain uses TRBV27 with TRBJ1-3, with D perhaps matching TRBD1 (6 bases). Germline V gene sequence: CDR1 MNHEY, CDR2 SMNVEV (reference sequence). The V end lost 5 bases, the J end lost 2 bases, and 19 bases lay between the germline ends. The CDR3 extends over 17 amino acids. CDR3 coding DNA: TGTGCCAGCAGTCGTTCGAGAGTCAGGGGTCCTGGAAACACCATATATTTT. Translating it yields CASSRSRVRGPGNTIYF.

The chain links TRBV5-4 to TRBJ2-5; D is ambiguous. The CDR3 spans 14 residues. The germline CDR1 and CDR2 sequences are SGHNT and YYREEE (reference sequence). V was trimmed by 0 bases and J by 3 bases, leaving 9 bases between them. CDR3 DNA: TGTGCCAGCAGCTTGGGCCAAACGGAAGAGACCCAGTACTTC. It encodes CASSLGQTEETQYF.

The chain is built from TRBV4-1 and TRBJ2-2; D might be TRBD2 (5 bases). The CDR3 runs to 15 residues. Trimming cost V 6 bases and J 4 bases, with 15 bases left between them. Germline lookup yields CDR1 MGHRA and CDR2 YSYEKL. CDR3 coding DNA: TGCGCCAGCAGTCCCCGAGGGAGTATCACCGGGGAGCTGTTTTTT. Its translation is CASSPRGSITGELFF.